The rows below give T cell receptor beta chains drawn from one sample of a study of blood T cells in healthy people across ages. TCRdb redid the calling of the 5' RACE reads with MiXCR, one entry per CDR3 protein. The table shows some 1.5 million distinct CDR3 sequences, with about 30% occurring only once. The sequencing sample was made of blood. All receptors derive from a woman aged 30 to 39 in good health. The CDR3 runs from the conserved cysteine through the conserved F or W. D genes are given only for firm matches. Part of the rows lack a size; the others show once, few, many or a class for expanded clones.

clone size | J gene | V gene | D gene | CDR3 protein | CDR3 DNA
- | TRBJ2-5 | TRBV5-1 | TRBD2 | CASSLMASGGCNEQYF | TGCGCCAGCAGCTTGATGGCTAGCGGGGGTTGCAATGAGCAGTACTTC
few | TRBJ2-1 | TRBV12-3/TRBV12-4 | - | CASSFWGFRNEQFF | TGTGCCAGCAGTTTTTGGGGATTTCGCAATGAGCAGTTCTTC
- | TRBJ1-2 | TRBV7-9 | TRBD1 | CASSLRDRVENGYTF | TGTGCCAGCAGCTTGAGGGACAGGGTGGAGAATGGCTACACCTTC
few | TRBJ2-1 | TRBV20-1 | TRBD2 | CSAELATHTQFF | TGCAGTGCGGAACTAGCGACCCATACGCAGTTCTTC
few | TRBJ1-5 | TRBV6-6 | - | CASSYSAHQPQHF | TGTGCCAGCAGTTACTCGGCACATCAGCCCCAGCATTTT
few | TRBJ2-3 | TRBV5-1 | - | CASSLATAVEDTQYF | TGCGCCAGCAGCTTGGCCACCGCAGTTGAAGATACGCAGTATTTT
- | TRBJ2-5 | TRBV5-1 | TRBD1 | CASNYPGTGEETQYF | TGCGCCAGCAACTACCCCGGGACAGGGGAAGAGACCCAGTACTTC
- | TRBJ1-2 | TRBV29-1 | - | CSVQVLYGYTF | TGCAGCGTTCAAGTGCTCTATGGCTACACCTTC
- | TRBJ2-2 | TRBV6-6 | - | CASSYLGVELFF | TGTGCCAGCAGTTACTTGGGCGTAGAGCTGTTTTTT
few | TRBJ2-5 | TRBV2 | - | CASSEARLPAQQYF | TGTGCCAGCAGTGAAGCGCGGCTACCAGCGCAGCAGTACTTC
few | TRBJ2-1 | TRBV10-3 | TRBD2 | CAAKSGLAKNEQFF | TGTGCCGCAAAATCGGGACTAGCGAAGAATGAGCAGTTCTTC
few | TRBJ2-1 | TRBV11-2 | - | CASSSTDVPSEQFF | TGTGCCAGCAGCTCGACGGACGTTCCTAGTGAGCAGTTCTTC
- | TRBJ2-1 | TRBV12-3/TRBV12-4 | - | CASSPGRASGQFF | TGTGCCAGCAGTCCCGGACGGGCCAGTGGGCAGTTCTTC
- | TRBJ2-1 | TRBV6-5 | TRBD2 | CASTERGGYNEQFF | TGTGCCAGCACCGAGCGGGGGGGCTACAATGAGCAGTTCTTC
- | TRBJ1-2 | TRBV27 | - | CASSLEKMGGYGYTF | TGTGCCAGCAGCTTGGAAAAGATGGGAGGCTATGGCTACACCTTC
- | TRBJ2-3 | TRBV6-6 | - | CASSYSGATDTQYF | TGTGCCAGCAGTTACTCCGGGGCCACAGATACGCAGTATTTT
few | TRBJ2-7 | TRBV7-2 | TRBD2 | CASSLAGLAGGRREQYF | TGTGCCAGCAGCTTAGCCGGACTAGCGGGAGGGCGCCGCGAGCAGTACTTC
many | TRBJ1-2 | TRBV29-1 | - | CSARGGPARYYGYTF | TGCAGCGCCCGGGGGGGGCCCGCGCGTTACTATGGCTACACCTTC
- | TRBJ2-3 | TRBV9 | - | CASSSTTDITDTQYF | TGTGCCAGCAGCTCAACGACGGACATCACAGATACGCAGTATTTT
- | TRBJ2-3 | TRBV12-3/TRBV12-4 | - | CASRFRVDTQYF | TGTGCCAGCAGATTCAGGGTGGATACGCAGTATTTT
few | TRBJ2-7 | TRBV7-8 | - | CASSFRGSSSCEQYF | TGTGCCAGCAGCTTCAGGGGAAGTAGCTCCTGCGAGCAGTACTTC